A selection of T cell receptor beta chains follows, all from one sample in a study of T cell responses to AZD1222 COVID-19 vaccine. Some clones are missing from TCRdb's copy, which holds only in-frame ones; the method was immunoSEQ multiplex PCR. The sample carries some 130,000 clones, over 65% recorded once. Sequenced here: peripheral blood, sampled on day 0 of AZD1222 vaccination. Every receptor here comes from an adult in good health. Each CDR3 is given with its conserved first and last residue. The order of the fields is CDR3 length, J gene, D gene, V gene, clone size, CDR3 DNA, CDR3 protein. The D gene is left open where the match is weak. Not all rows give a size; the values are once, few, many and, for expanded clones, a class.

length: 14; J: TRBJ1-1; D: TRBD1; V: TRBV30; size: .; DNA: TGTGCCTGGAGCCCGGGACAGGTGAACACTGAAGCTTTCTTT; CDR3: CAWSPGQVNTEAFF
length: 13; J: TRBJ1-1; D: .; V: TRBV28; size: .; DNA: TGTGCCAGCACCCTGGCCAGGGACACTGAAGCTTTCTTT; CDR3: CASTLARDTEAFF
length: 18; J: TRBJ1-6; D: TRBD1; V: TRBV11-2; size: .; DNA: TGTGCCAGCAGCCCAACGTCCAGGGGGAGCTCCTATAATTCACCCCTCCACTTT; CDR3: CASSPTSRGSSYNSPLHF
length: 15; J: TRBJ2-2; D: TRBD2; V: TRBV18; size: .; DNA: TGTGCCAGCTCTCGGAGGACTAGCGGTACCGGGGAGCTGTTTTTT; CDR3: CASSRRTSGTGELFF
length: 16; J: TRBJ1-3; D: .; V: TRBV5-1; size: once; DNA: TGCGCCAGCAGCTTGGAAAAGGGAAGAGGCGGAAACACCATATATTTT; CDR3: CASSLEKGRGGNTIYF
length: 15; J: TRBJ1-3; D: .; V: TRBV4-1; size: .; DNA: TGCGCCAGCAGCCAAGATCGCAGCTCTGGAAACACCATATATTTT; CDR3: CASSQDRSSGNTIYF
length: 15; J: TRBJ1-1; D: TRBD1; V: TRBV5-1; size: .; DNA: TGCGCCAGCAGCTCCTTCAGGGGGATGAACACTGAAGCTTTCTTT; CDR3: CASSSFRGMNTEAFF
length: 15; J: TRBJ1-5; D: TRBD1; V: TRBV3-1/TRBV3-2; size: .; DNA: TGTGCCAGCAGCCAGGGGCAACAGGGGGATCAGCCCCAGCATTTT; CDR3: CASSQGQQGDQPQHF
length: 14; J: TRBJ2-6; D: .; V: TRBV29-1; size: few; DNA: TGCAGCGTTGAAAGAATCTCTGGGGCCAACGTCCTGACTTTC; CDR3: CSVERISGANVLTF
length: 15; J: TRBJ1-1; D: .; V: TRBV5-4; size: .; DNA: TGTGCCAGCAGCTCCTTGGGGGTACCGGGCACTGAAGCTTTCTTT; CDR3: CASSSLGVPGTEAFF
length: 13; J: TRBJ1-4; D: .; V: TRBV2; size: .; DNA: TGTGCCAGCAGTAAGTCAGGGGACGAAAAACTGTTTTTT; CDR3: CASSKSGDEKLFF
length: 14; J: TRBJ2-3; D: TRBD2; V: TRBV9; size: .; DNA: TGTGCCAGCAGCGCTAGCGGGGGTAGAGATACGCAGTATTTT; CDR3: CASSASGGRDTQYF
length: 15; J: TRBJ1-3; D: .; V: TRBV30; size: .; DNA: TGTGCCTGGAGTGTACCGAGGAAATTTCAAGACACCATATATTTT; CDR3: CAWSVPRKFQDTIYF
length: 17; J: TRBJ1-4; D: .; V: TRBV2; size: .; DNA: TGTGCCAGCAGAATCAGAAAGACAGGTTCAACTAATGAAAAACTGTTTTTT; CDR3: CASRIRKTGSTNEKLFF
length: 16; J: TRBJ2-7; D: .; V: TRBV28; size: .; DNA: TGTGCCAGCAGTTCTAGAGGGGGGACAGAGTCCTACGAGCAGTACTTC; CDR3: CASSSRGGTESYEQYF
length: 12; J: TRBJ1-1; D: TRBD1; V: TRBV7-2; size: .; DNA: TGTGCCAGCAGCTCCACAGGGGCGGGGGCTTTCTTT; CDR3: CASSSTGAGAFF
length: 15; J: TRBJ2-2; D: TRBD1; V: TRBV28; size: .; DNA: TGTGCCAGCAGTCACTGGACAGGGATGGCCGGGGAGCTGTTTTTT; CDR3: CASSHWTGMAGELFF
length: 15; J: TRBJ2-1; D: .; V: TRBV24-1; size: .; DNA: TGTGCCACCAGTGATTATGGGGGAGGAATCGATGAGCAGTTCTTC; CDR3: CATSDYGGGIDEQFF
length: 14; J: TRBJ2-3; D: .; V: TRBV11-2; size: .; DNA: TGTGCCAGCAGCTTAGATCGGGCCACAGATACGCAGTATTTT; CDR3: CASSLDRATDTQYF
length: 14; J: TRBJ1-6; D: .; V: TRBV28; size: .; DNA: TGTGCCAGCATGGATTCAGGGATCGGTTCACCCCTCCACTTT; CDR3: CASMDSGIGSPLHF
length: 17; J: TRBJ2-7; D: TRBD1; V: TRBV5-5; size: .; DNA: TGTGCCAGCAGTTCGACTCTTCTAATGACAGGGGGCGAAGGGCAGTACTTC; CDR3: CASSSTLLMTGGEGQYF
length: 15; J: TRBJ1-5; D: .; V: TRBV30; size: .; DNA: TGTGCCTGGACCCTAGGCGGGGGAGGTAATCAGCCCCAGCATTTT; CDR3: CAWTLGGGGNQPQHF
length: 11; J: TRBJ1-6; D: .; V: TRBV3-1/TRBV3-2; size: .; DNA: TGTGCCAGCAGCGAAGGTTCACCCCTCCACTTT; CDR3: CASSEGSPLHF
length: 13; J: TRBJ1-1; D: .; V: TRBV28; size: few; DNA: TGTGCCAGCAGGTTCCCGGCGGGCACTGAAGCTTTCTTT; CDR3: CASRFPAGTEAFF
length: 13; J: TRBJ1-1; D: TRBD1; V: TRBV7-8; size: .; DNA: TGTGCCAGCAGCTTAACAGGGGCCACTGAAGCTTTCTTT; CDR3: CASSLTGATEAFF
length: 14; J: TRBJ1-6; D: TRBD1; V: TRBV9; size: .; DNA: TGTGCCAGCAGCGCACAGGGGCCTCGAGGGACGCTCCACTTT; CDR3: CASSAQGPRGTLHF
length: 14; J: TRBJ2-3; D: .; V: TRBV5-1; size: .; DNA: TGCGCCAGCAGCTTGGGGGACAGCACAGATACGCAGTATTTT; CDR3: CASSLGDSTDTQYF
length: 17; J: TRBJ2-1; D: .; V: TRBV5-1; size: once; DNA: TGCGCCAGCACCTGGTGGGTTGACGGAAGCTCCTACAATGAGCAGTTCTTC; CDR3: CASTWWVDGSSYNEQFF
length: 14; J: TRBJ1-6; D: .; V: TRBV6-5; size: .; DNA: TGTGCCAGCAGAGTGGTCCCCTTTAATTCACCCCTCCACTTT; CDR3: CASRVVPFNSPLHF